These 10 T cell receptor beta chains share one sample of origin, sequenced in a study of identifying expanded T cells in peripheral blood. Generated by immunoSEQ multiplex PCR, the TCRdb table keeps only in-frame clones and is missing some. The table shows 100,000 to 150,000 clones, with approximately 86% occurring only once. The sequenced material came from blood. The receptors derive from a person aged 18 to 75 in good health.

J is TRBJ1-3 and V is TRBV15; 10 nucleotides align to TRBD1. V trimming: 0 bases; J trimming: 8 bases; junction bases outside the gene matches: 1. This CDR3 is built from 14 residues. Germline-derived CDR1 and CDR2 are LNHNV and YYDKDF (reference sequence). The CDR3 sequence is CATSRDGTGDTIYF. The CDR3, as DNA: TGTGCCACCAGCAGAGATGGGACAGGGGACACCATATATTTT.

The rearrangement uses TRBV6-5 and TRBJ1-6; the D is unclear. The germline CDR1 and CDR2 sequences are MNHEY and SVGAGI. This CDR3 spans 13 amino acids. V was cut by 7 bases and J by 10 bases, with 14 bases left in between. CDR3 residues: CASNPTANSPLHF. The CDR3 DNA follows: TGTGCCAGCAATCCAACCGCGAACTCACCCCTCCACTTT.

This clone was picked up a small number of times. The rearrangement joins TRBV4-3 to TRBJ1-5; no firm D call. This CDR3 has 15 amino acids. CDR1 is LGHNA and CDR2 is YSLEER in the germline V gene. The ends were cut back, 0 bases at V and 6 bases at J, with 12 bases in the middle. The CDR3 DNA is TGCGCCAGCAGCCAAGACACAAGGGTCGGTCAGCCCCAGCATTTT. This encodes CASSQDTRVGQPQHF.

The rearrangement links TRBV2 to TRBJ2-4; a weak D match, TRBD1 (5 bases). Trimming left V 2 bases short and J 8 bases short, with 13 bases between. The CDR3 spans 14 residues. Looked up from germline, CDR1 is SNHLY and CDR2 is FYNNEI. Here the CDR3 DNA reads TGTGCCAGCAGTGAATCGGAAGGGGTTTACATTCAGTACTTC. This translates into CASSESEGVYIQYF.

The genes are TRBV5-4 and TRBJ1-2, with a tentative D call TRBD1 (5 bases). This CDR3 is built from 14 residues. Trimming cost V 1 base and J 4 bases, with 11 bases left between them. CDR1 and CDR2 (germline): SGHNT, YYREEE (reference sequence). For the CDR3, the DNA is TGTGCCAGCAGCTTGTGGGGCGCGAGCTATGGCTACACCTTC. It codes for CASSLWGASYGYTF. The full variable domain, rest sourced from reference TRBV5-4 and TRBJ1-2, is ETGVTQSPTHLIKTRGQQVTLRCSSQSGHNTVSWYQQALGQGPQFIFQYYREEENGRGNFPPRFSGLQFPNYSSELNVNALELDDSALYLCASSLWGASYGYTFGSGTRLTVV.

V is TRBV5-1 and J is TRBJ1-1, with no clear D. Germline V lookup: CDR1 SGHRS, CDR2 YFSETQ. Trimming left V 6 bases short and J 1 base short, with 10 bases between. The CDR3 loop spans 13 amino acids. The CDR3 protein is CASTPSGNTEAFF. For the CDR3, the DNA is TGCGCCAGCACACCATCGGGGAACACTGAAGCTTTCTTT. Using reference TRBV5-1 and TRBJ1-1 for the parts outside the CDR3, the full variable domain is KAGVTQTPRYLIKTRGQQVTLSCSPISGHRSVSWYQQTPGQGLQFLFEYFSETQRNKGNFPGRFSGRQFSNSRSEMNVSTLELGDSALYLCASTPSGNTEAFFGQGTRLTVV.

The rearrangement joins TRBV7-8 to TRBJ2-3; the match to TRBD2 covers 7 bases. The V and J ends lost 0 bases and 0 bases, in that order; junction bases with no gene match: 9. The CDR3 runs to 18 residues. Germline V gene lookup returns CDR1 SGHVS and CDR2 FQNEAQ. Written as DNA, the CDR3 is TGTGCCAGCAGCTTAGCGAGGTTGGGACTACTGAGCACAGATACGCAGTATTTT. As protein: CASSLARLGLLSTDTQYF.

In this sample, this clone turned up once. CDR3 residues: CASSIDPAVGEQFF. As DNA, the CDR3 is TGTGCCAGTAGTATAGATCCCGCGGTGGGTGAGCAGTTCTTC. The gene calls are TRBV19 and TRBJ2-1; D is undetermined. CDR1 and CDR2 (germline): LNHDA, SQIVND (reference sequence). V gave up 0 bases and J gave up 9 bases, with 12 bases separating them. The CDR3 has 14 residues.

The gene calls are TRBV21-1 and TRBJ2-7; the table assigns TRBD2, which was not confirmed against the DNA. TRBV21-1 is annotated as a pseudogene. The length of the CDR3 is 16 residues. CDR3 sequence reads: CASSQRSELVSYEQYF. The CDR3 coding sequence is TGTGCCAGCAGCCAAAGATCGGAGCTAGTTTCCTACGAGCAGTACTTC.

This rearrangement joins TRBV5-6 to TRBJ2-1; D could derive from TRBD1 or TRBD2 (5 bases each). The CDR3 consists of 13 residues. The germline gives CDR1 SGHDT, CDR2 YYEEEE. V lost 6 bases and J 10 bases, leaving 17 bases between the germline ends. CDR3 amino acids: CASTGDLGFEQFF. In DNA, the CDR3 is TGTGCCAGCACCGGGGACCTCGGGTTCGAGCAGTTCTTC.